A selection of T cell receptor beta chains follows, all from one sample in a study of tumor-infiltrating lymphocytes in oesophageal squamous cell carcinoma. TCRdb recomputed calls from the PCR reads with MiXCR, one row per CDR3 protein. Here the sample spans some 21,000 distinct CDR3 sequences, approximately 40% being singletons. The sample taken for sequencing was normal esophageal tissue next to the tumor. These receptors came from a male donor with esophageal squamous cell carcinoma. CDR3s include the opening cysteine and the closing phenylalanine or tryptophan. Each record gives: D gene, V gene, J gene, clone size, CDR3 DNA, CDR3 protein. D genes are given only for firm matches. Size is stated for part of the rows, as once, few or many counts, or as a class when the clone is expanded.

>-|TRBV6-1|TRBJ1-6|many
TGTGCCAGCAGTGAAGGGGCACGGAGCTCCTATAATTCACCCCTCCACTTC
CASSEGARSSYNSPLHF
>-|TRBV7-9|TRBJ1-1|few
TGTGCCAGCAGAGAGATGGGGGGAATCACTGAAGCTTTCTTT
CASREMGGITEAFF
>TRBD1|TRBV7-2|TRBJ2-7|-
TGTGCCAGCAGCCCCGGACAGGCTCTCGAGCAGTACTTC
CASSPGQALEQYF
>-|TRBV6-1|TRBJ1-1|many
TGTGCCAGCAGTTATCCGGGGAACACTGAAGCTTTCTTT
CASSYPGNTEAFF
>-|TRBV12-3/TRBV12-4|TRBJ2-2|-
TGTGCCAGCAGCCCCGCAGGGGTTACCGGGGAGCTGTTTTTT
CASSPAGVTGELFF
>-|TRBV10-1|TRBJ2-5|many
TGCGCCAGCAGTGAGTCGTCCGGGGGGCGGGAGACCCAGTACTTC
CASSESSGGRETQYF
>-|TRBV7-2|TRBJ2-5|-
TGTGCCAGCAGCTTGACTAGTAGAGGGGAGACCCAGTACTTC
CASSLTSRGETQYF
>TRBD1|TRBV19|TRBJ1-1|many
TGTGCCAGTAGTCCAGGACAGGGGGCCACTGAAGCTTTCTTT
CASSPGQGATEAFF
>TRBD1|TRBV12-3/TRBV12-4|TRBJ1-2|-
TGTGCCAGCAGTTTTAATTACGGCAGGGGGAACGATGGCTACACCTTC
CASSFNYGRGNDGYTF
>-|TRBV12-3/TRBV12-4|TRBJ1-3|few
TGTGCCAGCAACCCGTCGGGAACTGGAAACACCATATATTTT
CASNPSGTGNTIYF
>TRBD1|TRBV12-3/TRBV12-4|TRBJ1-1|many
TGTGCCAGCAGTTTCGGACAGGGCTGGGATATGGACACTGAAGCTTTCTTT
CASSFGQGWDMDTEAFF
>-|TRBV6-8|TRBJ2-7|-
TGTGCCAGCTCAGGGGCCTACTACGAGCAGTACTTC
CASSGAYYEQYF
>TRBD2|TRBV5-5|TRBJ2-1|many
TGTGCCAGCAGCCATAGCGGGAGAGTGGACAATGAGCAGTTCTTC
CASSHSGRVDNEQFF
>-|TRBV7-2|TRBJ2-1|large
TGTGCCAGCAGCTTGGACTTAGAGCAGTTCTTC
CASSLDLEQFF
>TRBD1|TRBV19|TRBJ1-1|-
TGTGCCAGTAGCAAGAGGGGGCTCCTCGAAGCTTTCTTT
CASSKRGLLEAFF
>-|TRBV6-1|TRBJ1-1|-
TGTGCCAGCAGTGCCGACGGGAACACTGAAGCTTTCTTT
CASSADGNTEAFF
>TRBD1|TRBV7-2|TRBJ2-7|-
TGTGCCAGCAGCTGGGACAGGGTCTACGAGCAGTACTTC
CASSWDRVYEQYF
>-|TRBV6-1|TRBJ1-1|few
TGTGCCAGCAGTGGGCAGCAGGGGTTCTCTGAAGCTTTCTTT
CASSGQQGFSEAFF
>TRBD1|TRBV7-3|TRBJ2-2|-
TGTGCCAGCAGCGCCCAGGGGGTAGGGGAGCTGTTTTTT
CASSAQGVGELFF
>TRBD2|TRBV9|TRBJ2-1|few
TGTGCCAGCAGCGTAGGAGGGAGACTAGCGGCCTACAATGAGCAGTTCTTC
CASSVGGRLAAYNEQFF
>-|TRBV9|TRBJ2-7|-
TGTGCCAGCAGCGTAGGTGGCAGTCTTGCTCCCGAGCAGTACTTC
CASSVGGSLAPEQYF
>TRBD1|TRBV18|TRBJ2-1|many
TGTGCCAGCTCTCACAGTGTTTGGACAGGGAAGACCTACAATGAGCAGTTCTTC
CASSHSVWTGKTYNEQFF
>TRBD1|TRBV5-1|TRBJ1-1|many
TGCGCCAGCACAGGGGGCCCGGCGGCTGAAGCTTTCTTT
CASTGGPAAEAFF
>-|TRBV6-2/TRBV6-3|TRBJ2-1|-
TGTGCCAGCAGTAGAAGGACAACCTTCTCTAATTCACCCCTCCACTTC
CASSRRTTFSNSPLHF
>-|TRBV24-1|TRBJ2-7|few
TGTGCCACCAGTGATTGGGGCTACAACCATAATTCACCCCTCCACTTC
CATSDWGYNHNSPLHF